The next 9 T cell receptor beta chains were all read from a single sample in a study of T cell repertoires in cytomegalovirus infection. Antigen specificity for these receptors is unknown. TCRdb passed the reads through MiXCR, listing each CDR3 protein once. The table has more than 20,000 distinct CDR3 sequences, 35% to 45% seen once. Material: CD8+ T cells from cultured PBMCs, obtained from culture after CMV antigen stimulation. These receptors all stem from a human donor in good health (CMV status not recorded). Some clones in this sample may be carry-over from other donors' samples.

There are a few counts of this clonotype. The rearrangement uses TRBV27 and TRBJ2-1, with 12 nucleotides matching TRBD1. This CDR3 is built from 16 residues. Germline lookup yields CDR1 MNHEY and CDR2 SMNVEV (reference sequence). With 5 bases clipped from V and 4 bases from J, the junction kept 6 bases outside the gene matches. In nucleotides, the CDR3 is TGTGCCAGCAGTCCAGGGACAGGGGGCGAATACAATGAGCAGTTCTTC. Its translation is CASSPGTGGEYNEQFF.

The gene calls are TRBV6-5 and TRBJ2-6; the D gene is possibly TRBD1 (6 bases). CDR3 size: 18 residues. Germline V lookup: CDR1 MNHEY, CDR2 SVGAGI. V dropped 6 bases and J dropped 0 bases, with 18 bases sitting between them. The DNA for the CDR3 is TGTGCCAGCAGCCCCGGGACACCACATCGCTCTGGGGCCAACGTCCTGACTTTC. Translation gives CASSPGTPHRSGANVLTF.

This clonotype was counted between two and nine times. This chain uses TRBV7-2 with TRBJ1-1, with D perhaps matching TRBD1 (5 bases). The CDR3 runs to 14 residues. Germline assignment: CDR1 SGHTA and CDR2 FQGNSA. V was pared by 2 bases and J by 5 bases, with 12 bases between. Written as DNA, the CDR3 is TGTGCCAGCAGCTTATCCAGGGCGAGGACTGAAGCTTTCTTT. Its protein is CASSLSRARTEAFF.

The gene calls are TRBV7-2 and TRBJ2-5; D ambiguous. V lost 7 bases and J 5 bases, leaving 17 bases between the germline ends. CDR3 length: 14 amino acids. CDR1 SGHTA and CDR2 FQGNSA come from the germline V gene. The CDR3 is CASNLQGILETQYF. In DNA form, the CDR3 reads TGTGCCAGCAACCTACAAGGAATTCTGGAGACCCAGTACTTC.

This clonotype turned up a few times. The chain combines TRBV20-1 with TRBJ2-5; 7 bases fit TRBD2. The CDR3 is made up of 15 amino acids. The ends lost 0 bases at V and 5 bases at J; junction bases unmatched: 9. Germline CDR1 reads DFQATT; CDR2 reads SNEGSKA (reference sequence). The CDR3 reads CSARDGREEWETQYF. As DNA, the CDR3 is TGCAGTGCTAGAGATGGGAGGGAGGAATGGGAGACCCAGTACTTC.

The V call is TRBV20-1, the J call TRBJ2-1; unclear D gene. This CDR3 is 14 amino acids long. Germline lookup yields CDR1 DFQATT and CDR2 SNEGSKA (reference sequence). V lost 3 bases to trimming and J lost 7 bases, with 16 bases between them. The CDR3 here is CSASVMAARNEQFF. The CDR3 DNA is TGCAGTGCTAGTGTTATGGCGGCTCGAAATGAGCAGTTCTTC.

The CDR3 spells CASSLEEGSRGPEAFF. Written as DNA, the CDR3 is TGTGCCAGCAGCTTGGAAGAGGGCTCCCGAGGGCCTGAAGCTTTCTTT. The rearrangement uses TRBV7-9 and TRBJ1-1; D not resolved. V was clipped by 3 bases and J by 6 bases, with 20 bases between them. The germline gives CDR1 SEHNR, CDR2 FQNEAQ (reference sequence). The CDR3 consists of 16 residues.

This clonotype was seen only a few times. This rearrangement joins TRBV4-1 to TRBJ2-2; D uncertain. There are 13 residues in the CDR3. V was clipped by 3 bases and J by 3 bases, with 5 bases between them. Per germline, CDR1 MGHRA and CDR2 YSYEKL. The CDR3 sequence: CASSQADTGELFF. The CDR3 DNA reads TGCGCCAGCAGCCAGGCAGACACCGGGGAGCTGTTTTTT.

This clonotype was detected a few times. The rearrangement joins TRBV7-2 to TRBJ2-2, with a possible D match to TRBD2 (5 bases). The CDR3 contains 13 residues. The germline gives CDR1 SGHTA, CDR2 FQGNSA. Deletions cut 6 bases from V and 5 bases from J, with 10 bases between. CDR3 DNA sequence: TGTGCCAGCAGTATACCGGGGACCGGGGAGCTGTTTTTT. Translated, it gives CASSIPGTGELFF. Full variable domain (missing parts from reference TRBV7-2 and TRBJ2-2): GAGVSQSPSNKVTEKGKDVELRCDPISGHTALYWYRQSLGQGLEFLIYFQGNSAPDKSGLPSDRFSAERTGGSVSTLTIQRTQQEDSAVYLCASSIPGTGELFFGEGSRLTVL.